This T cell receptor beta chain derives from a study of identical twins. This CDR3 is built from 16 residues. V gave up 0 bases and J gave up 5 bases, with 16 bases separating them. CDR1 is SGHAT and CDR2 is FQNNGV in the germline V gene. TCRdb redid the calling of the 5' RACE reads with MiXCR, one entry per CDR3 protein. The table records around 340,000 distinct CDR3 sequences, roughly an eighth of them present only once. Regarding the study as a whole: Twins shared beta out-of-frame sequences in excess, but this excess was weaker.

This clonotype was seen a few times. The antigen remains undetermined. These data also featured in a second study, about yellow fever vaccine responses in identical twins. That report adds: As reported, the vaccine T cell response of twins seemed partly convergent and partly personalized.

Sequenced: CD8+ T cells sorted from blood. The receptor was derived from a woman aged 18-29 years in good health. The chain links TRBV11-2 to TRBJ2-5; a weak D match, TRBD1 (6 bases). The DNA for the CDR3 is TGTGCCAGCAGCTTAGAGGGACATCTCCTAGGGGAGACCCAGTACTTC. Translating it yields CASSLEGHLLGETQYF. Using reference TRBV11-2 and TRBJ2-5 for the parts outside the CDR3, the full variable domain is EAGVAQSPRYKIIEKRQSVAFWCNPISGHATLYWYQQILGQGPKLLIQFQNNGVVDDSQLPKDRFSAERLKGVDSTLKIQPAKLEDSAVYLCASSLEGHLLGETQYFGPGTRLLVL.